The 24 T cell receptor beta chains presented below share a single source sample, sequenced in a study of T cell repertoires in cytomegalovirus infection. From the reads, TCRdb called clonotypes with MiXCR, one entry per CDR3 protein. The sample shows approximately 500,000 distinct CDR3 sequences, 25% to 35% of them seen only once. These receptors' targets are unknown. Here the sequenced sample was cultured PBMCs, taken from culture after CMV antigen stimulation. These receptors all come from a human donor in good health (CMV status not recorded). Some clones in this sample may be carry-over from other donors' samples.

The chain uses TRBV24-1 and TRBJ1-5; D is ambiguous. Looked up from germline, CDR1 is KGHDR and CDR2 is SFDVKD. The CDR3 has 13 amino acids. Trimming cost V 4 bases and J 6 bases, with 9 bases left between them. CDR3 nucleotides: TGTGCCACCAGTGACCCGTCGGGTCAGCCCCAGCATTTT. It yields the protein CATSDPSGQPQHF.

This clonotype was recorded at least ten times. The genes are TRBV7-2 and TRBJ1-5; D not certain. The CDR3 runs to 14 residues. Deletions cut 1 base from V and 6 bases from J, with 10 bases between. Germline-derived CDR1 and CDR2 are SGHTA and FQGNSA. The CDR3 DNA reads as TGTGCCAGCAGCTTAGGAGGGTATCGTCAGCCCCAGCATTTT. This translates into CASSLGGYRQPQHF. Together with reference TRBV7-2 and TRBJ1-5, the CDR3 gives the full variable domain: GAGVSQSPSNKVTEKGKDVELRCDPISGHTALYWYRQSLGQGLEFLIYFQGNSAPDKSGLPSDRFSAERTGGSVSTLTIQRTQQEDSAVYLCASSLGGYRQPQHFGDGTRLSIL.

The chain joins TRBV7-2 to TRBJ1-5; D is possibly TRBD1 (5 bases). V was shortened by 5 bases and J by 3 bases, with 23 bases between the two germline ends. CDR1 and CDR2 from the germline V gene are SGHTA and FQGNSA. The CDR3 is 18 amino acids. The CDR3 nucleotides are TGTGCCAGCAGCCAGACGGGACGGGAAGGTGATACCAATCAGCCCCAGCATTTT. Its protein is CASSQTGREGDTNQPQHF.

The chain uses TRBV19 and TRBJ1-2; TRBD1 might be the D (5 bases). With 5 bases removed from V and 6 bases from J, the gap between germline ends came to 16 bases. Germline V gives CDR1 LNHDA, CDR2 SQIVND (reference sequence). The CDR3 is 14 residues long. DNA of the CDR3: TGTGCCAGTAGTGAGCGGAGGGGAATGGATGGCTACACCTTC. Translating gives CASSERRGMDGYTF.

The V call is TRBV6-6, the J call TRBJ1-2; 7 bases match TRBD1. J was trimmed by 0 bases and V by 5 bases; bases with no gene match: 6. This CDR3 contains 15 residues. In germline, CDR1 is MNHNY, CDR2 SVGAGI (reference sequence). Here the CDR3 reads CASSEGDSPNYGYTF. The DNA for the CDR3 is TGTGCCAGCAGTGAGGGGGACAGTCCTAACTATGGCTACACCTTC.

This chain connects TRBV4-2 to TRBJ2-6; 8 nucleotides align to TRBD1. The CDR3 length is 19 residues. Unmatched junction bases numbered 13, after V lost 4 bases and J lost 2 bases. Germline loops: CDR1 LGHNA, CDR2 YNFKEQ. The CDR3 protein is CASSRQEPMTGAGANVLTF. The CDR3 DNA reads TGTGCCAGCAGCCGCCAAGAGCCCATGACAGGGGCTGGGGCCAACGTCCTGACTTTC.

The chain is built from TRBV6-2 or TRBV6-3 and TRBJ2-3; maybe TRBD2 (5 bases). Trimming stripped 2 bases from V and 4 bases from J, with 13 bases between. CDR1 and CDR2 from the germline V gene are MNHEY and SVGEGT. This CDR3 has 15 amino acids. This CDR3 reads CASSYLATGADTQYF. Written as DNA, the CDR3 is TGTGCCAGCAGTTACCTTGCCACCGGGGCAGATACGCAGTATTTT.

This chain uses TRBV6-2 or TRBV6-3 with TRBJ2-7, with D possibly TRBD1 on 6 matching bases. The CDR3 totals 12 residues. The germline CDR1 and CDR2 sequences are MNHEY and SVGEGT. The V gene lost 7 bases and the J gene lost 0 bases, with 7 bases spanning the gap. The DNA of the CDR3 is TGTGCCAGCATGGACAGCTCCTACGAGCAGTACGTC. Translating it yields CASMDSSYEQYV.

This chain links TRBV4-1 with TRBJ2-3; 15 positions agree with TRBD2. Germline-derived CDR1 and CDR2 are MGHRA and YSYEKL. V gave up 3 bases and J gave up 5 bases; unmatched junction bases: 6. The CDR3 is 17 residues long. The CDR3 DNA reads as TGCGCCAGCAGCCAGAGGACTAGCGGGAGGGGGAAAGATACGCAGTATTTT. It encodes CASSQRTSGRGKDTQYF.

This clonotype turned up a few times. J is TRBJ2-1 and V is TRBV20-1; weak D call: TRBD2 (5 bases). CDR3 length equals 14 residues. With 5 bases removed from V and 8 bases from J, the gap between germline ends came to 19 bases. From germline, CDR1 is DFQATT and CDR2 SNEGSKA (reference sequence). The CDR3 DNA is TGCAGTGCTTTCCACCTCTCTGAGAGGGATGAGCAGTTCTTC. Encoded protein: CSAFHLSERDEQFF.

A remark on this clonotype: One end of the junction fails to match germline, which may point to a read error. The chain uses TRBV28 and TRBJ1-4; D is undetermined. Germline V lookup: CDR1 MDHEN, CDR2 SYDVKM. The CDR3 has 14 residues. The DNA of the CDR3 is TGTGCCATCAGTTCGGGTTCGAATAATGAAAAACTGTTTTTT. It translates to CAISSGSNNEKLFF.

The chain is built from TRBV19 and TRBJ2-4, with 14 bases fitting TRBD2. Germline lookup yields CDR1 LNHDA and CDR2 SQIVND (reference sequence). Losses at the gene ends were 6 bases for V and 7 bases for J; bases not matched to a gene: 2. This CDR3 region has 14 residues. For the CDR3, the DNA is TGTGCCAGTAGCAGGACTAGCGGGGGGAACATTCAGTACTTC. Protein: CASSRTSGGNIQYF.

The chain recombines TRBV5-6 with TRBJ1-6; perhaps TRBD1 as D (6 bases). Looked up from germline, CDR1 is SGHDT and CDR2 is YYEEEE. With 5 bases removed from V and 5 bases from J, the gap between germline ends came to 14 bases. CDR3 length: 15 amino acids. The CDR3 reads CASSYGGGNNSPLHF. The CDR3 nucleotides are TGTGCCAGCAGTTATGGTGGGGGCAATAATTCACCCCTCCACTTT.

This clonotype was recorded once. This rearrangement joins TRBV19 to TRBJ2-7; TRBD2 is a possible D gene (6 bases). The CDR3 runs to 16 residues. Trimming shortened V by 0 bases and J by 0 bases, and 12 bases separated the two germline ends. The germline CDR1 and CDR2 sequences are LNHDA and SQIVND (reference sequence). The CDR3 nucleotides are TGTGCCAGTAGTATAGATGGGGCCGGGAGCTCCTACGAGCAGTACTTC. It encodes CASSIDGAGSSYEQYF.

The V and J genes are TRBV12-5 and TRBJ1-5; D gene ambiguous. This CDR3 region has 15 residues. The V end lost 1 base, the J end lost 3 bases, and 10 bases lay between the germline ends. Germline V gives CDR1 LGHNT, CDR2 FRNRAP. CDR3 region: CASGLAASYNQPQHF. Here the CDR3 DNA reads TGTGCTAGTGGTTTGGCTGCATCTTACAATCAGCCCCAGCATTTT.

The V and J genes are TRBV7-8 and TRBJ2-1, with TRBD1 as a possible D gene (6 bases). Germline-derived CDR1 and CDR2 are SGHVS and FQNEAQ. The length of the CDR3 is 16 residues. The germline V and J ends were trimmed by 0 bases and 2 bases, with 11 bases remaining between them. The CDR3 nucleotides read TGTGCCAGCAGCTTAGCAACAGGGCTGCCCTACAATGAGCAGTTCTTC. Translated: CASSLATGLPYNEQFF.

The CDR3 DNA follows: TGTGCCAGTAGTATTCTCGGCGGGAGCTACAATGAGCAGTTCTTC. This gives the protein CASSILGGSYNEQFF. The J gene is TRBJ2-1, the V gene TRBV19; 7 bases map to TRBD2. Trimming took 3 bases from V and 3 from J; bases not matched to a gene: 5. Germline CDR1 is LNHDA and CDR2 is SQIVND (reference sequence). The CDR3 has 15 amino acids.

This clonotype was seen a handful of times. The chain couples TRBV4-2 to TRBJ2-7; possibly TRBD1 for D (6 bases). This CDR3 contains 15 residues. CDR1 and CDR2 (germline): LGHNA, YNFKEQ. V dropped 2 bases and J dropped 0 bases, with 11 bases sitting between them. The CDR3 loop is CASSQNRDNSYEQYF. The CDR3 DNA follows: TGTGCCAGCAGCCAAAACCGGGACAACTCCTACGAGCAGTACTTC.

This chain uses TRBV4-3 with TRBJ2-7, with 7 positions matching TRBD2. The V gene end was trimmed by 3 bases and the J gene end by 3 bases; junction bases not matched to a gene: 8. This CDR3 has 15 residues. Germline-derived CDR1 and CDR2 are LGHNA and YSLEER. CDR3 nucleotides: TGCGCCAGCAGCCAGCGGGCTAGCGGACGCTACGAGCAGTACTTC. It encodes CASSQRASGRYEQYF.

The V gene is TRBV4-1, the J gene TRBJ2-2; no definite D call. CDR1 and CDR2 from the germline V gene are MGHRA and YSYEKL. Trimming removed 0 bases from V and 3 bases from J, with 8 bases in between. The CDR3 spans 15 residues. The CDR3 DNA follows: TGCGCCAGCAGCCAAGATCCCCGCGACACCGGGGAGCTGTTTTTT. Encoded protein: CASSQDPRDTGELFF.

The chain employs TRBV19 and TRBJ2-6; TRBD2 is a possible D gene (6 bases). V was pared by 7 bases and J by 1 base, with 11 bases between. The germline V gene encodes CDR1 LNHDA and CDR2 SQIVND (reference sequence). The CDR3 has 15 amino acids. CDR3 DNA: TGTGCCAGTACCATGGGGGGTTCTGGGGCCAACGTCCTGACTTTC. Amino acid sequence: CASTMGGSGANVLTF.

About this clonotype: A much larger clone is a single base away; this may be a read error. The chain joins TRBV7-6 to TRBJ2-1; D may match TRBD1 or TRBD2 (7 bases each). The length of the CDR3 is 16 residues. Germline CDR1 is SGHVS and CDR2 is FNYEAQ. The CDR3 region has the DNA TGTGCCAGCAGCCCAGGGGGGGGGCGCTCCTACAATGAGCAGTTATTC. This translates into CASSPGGGRSYNEQLF. Full variable domain (rest looked up from reference TRBV7-6 and TRBJ2-1): GAGVSQSPRYKVTKRGQDVALRCDPISGHVSLYWYRQALGQGPEFLTYFNYEAQQDKSGLPNDRFSAERPEGSISTLTIQRTEQRDSAMYRCASSPGGGRSYNEQLFGPGTRLTVL.

CDR3 residues: CTSSLVGETQYF. CDR3 nucleotides: TGTACCAGCAGCTTAGTGGGAGAGACCCAGTACTTC. The V gene is TRBV7-2, the J gene TRBJ2-5; D is unresolved. Germline CDR1 reads SGHTA; CDR2 reads FQGNSA. The CDR3 sequence is 12 residues long. Trimming stripped 1 base from V and 4 bases from J, with 4 bases between.

The chain employs TRBV12-3 or TRBV12-4 and TRBJ1-2; TRBD1 matches 11 bases. This CDR3 is 16 amino acids long. Trimming removed 2 bases from V and 7 bases from J; junction bases left unmatched: 9. The CDR3 spells CASSLWDRGRMGGYTF. Here the CDR3 DNA reads TGTGCCAGCAGTTTATGGGACAGGGGGAGGATGGGTGGCTACACCTTC.